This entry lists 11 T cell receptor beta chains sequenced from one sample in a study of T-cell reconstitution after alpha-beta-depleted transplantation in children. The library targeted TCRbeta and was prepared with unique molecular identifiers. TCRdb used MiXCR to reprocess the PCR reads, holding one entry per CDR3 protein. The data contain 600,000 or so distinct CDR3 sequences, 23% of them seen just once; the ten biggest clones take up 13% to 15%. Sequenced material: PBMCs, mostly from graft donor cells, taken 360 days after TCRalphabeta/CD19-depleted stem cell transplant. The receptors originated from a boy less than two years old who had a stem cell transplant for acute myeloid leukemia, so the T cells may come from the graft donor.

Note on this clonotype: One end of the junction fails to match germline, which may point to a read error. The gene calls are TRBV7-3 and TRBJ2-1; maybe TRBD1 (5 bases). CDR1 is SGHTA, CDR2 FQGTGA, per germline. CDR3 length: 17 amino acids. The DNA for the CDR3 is TGTGCCAGCAGCTTAGGGTATGGACGGACATCCTCCAATGAGCAGTTCTTC. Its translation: CASSLGYGRTSSNEQFF.

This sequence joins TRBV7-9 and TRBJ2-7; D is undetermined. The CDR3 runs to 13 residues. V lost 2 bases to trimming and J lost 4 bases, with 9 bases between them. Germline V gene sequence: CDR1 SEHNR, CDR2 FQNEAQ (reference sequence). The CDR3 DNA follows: TGTGCCAGCAGCTTATCCCAGTCATACGAGCAGTACGTC. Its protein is CASSLSQSYEQYV.

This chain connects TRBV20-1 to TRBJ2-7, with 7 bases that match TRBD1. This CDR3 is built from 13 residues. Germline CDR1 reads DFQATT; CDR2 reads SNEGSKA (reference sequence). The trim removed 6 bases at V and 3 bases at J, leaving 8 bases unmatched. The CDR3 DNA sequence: TGCAGTGCCAGACAGGGAGTCGACTACGAGCAGTACTTC. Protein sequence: CSARQGVDYEQYF.

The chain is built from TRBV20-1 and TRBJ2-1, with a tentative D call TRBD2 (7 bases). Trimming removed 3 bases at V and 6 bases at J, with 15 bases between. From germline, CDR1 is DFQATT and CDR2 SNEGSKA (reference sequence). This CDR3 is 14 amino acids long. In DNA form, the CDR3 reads TGCAGTGCTAGGGGGGGGCAGTCCATCAATGAGCAGTTCTTC. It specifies CSARGGQSINEQFF.

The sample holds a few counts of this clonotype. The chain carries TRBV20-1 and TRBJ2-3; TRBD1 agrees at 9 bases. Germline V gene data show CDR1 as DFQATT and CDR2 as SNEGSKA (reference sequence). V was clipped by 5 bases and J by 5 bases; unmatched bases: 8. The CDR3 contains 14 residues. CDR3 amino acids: CSAYLDRGGDTQYF. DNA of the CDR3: TGCAGTGCTTACTTGGACAGGGGAGGAGATACGCAGTATTTT.

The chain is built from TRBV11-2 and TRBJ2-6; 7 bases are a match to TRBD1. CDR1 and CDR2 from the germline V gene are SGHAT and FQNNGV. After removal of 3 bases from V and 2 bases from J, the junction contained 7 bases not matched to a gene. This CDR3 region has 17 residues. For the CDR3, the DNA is TGTGCCAGCAGCTTCACGGCGACAGGGCCTGGGGCCAACGTCCTGACTTTC. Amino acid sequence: CASSFTATGPGANVLTF.

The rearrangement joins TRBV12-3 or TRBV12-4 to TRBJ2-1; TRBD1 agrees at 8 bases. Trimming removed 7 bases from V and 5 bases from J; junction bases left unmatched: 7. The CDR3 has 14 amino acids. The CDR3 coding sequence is TGTGCCAGCAACTTAAGGACAGGGAACAATGAGCAGTTCTTC. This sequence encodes CASNLRTGNNEQFF.

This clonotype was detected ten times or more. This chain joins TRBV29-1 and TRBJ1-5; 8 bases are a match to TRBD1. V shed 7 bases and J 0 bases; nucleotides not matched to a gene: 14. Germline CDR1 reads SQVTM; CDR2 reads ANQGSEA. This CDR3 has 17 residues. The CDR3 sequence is CSAVTGTGLYSNQPQHF. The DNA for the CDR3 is TGCAGCGCGGTGACGGGGACAGGATTATATAGCAATCAGCCCCAGCATTTT. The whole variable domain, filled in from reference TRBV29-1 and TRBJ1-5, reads SAVISQKPSRDICQRGTSLTIQCQVDSQVTMMFWYRQQPGQSLTLIATANQGSEATYESGFVIDKFPISRPNLTFSTLTVSNMSPEDSSIYLCSAVTGTGLYSNQPQHFGDGTRLSIL.

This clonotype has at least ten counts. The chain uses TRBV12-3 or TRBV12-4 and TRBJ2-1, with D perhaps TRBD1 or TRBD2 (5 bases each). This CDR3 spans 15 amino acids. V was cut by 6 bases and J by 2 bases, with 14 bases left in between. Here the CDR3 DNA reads TGTGCCAGCAGGTCGCAACTAGGGGCCTACAATGAGCAGTTCTTC. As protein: CASRSQLGAYNEQFF.

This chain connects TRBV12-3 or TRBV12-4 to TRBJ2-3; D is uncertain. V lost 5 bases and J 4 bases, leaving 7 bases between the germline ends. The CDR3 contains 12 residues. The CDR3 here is CASSPVSDTQYF. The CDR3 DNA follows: TGTGCCAGCAGTCCGGTATCAGATACGCAGTATTTT.

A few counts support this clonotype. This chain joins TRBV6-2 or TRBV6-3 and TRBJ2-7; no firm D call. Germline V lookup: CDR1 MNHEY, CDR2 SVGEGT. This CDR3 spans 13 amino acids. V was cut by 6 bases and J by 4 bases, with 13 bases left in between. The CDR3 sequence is CASSTTPLYEQYF. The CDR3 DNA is TGTGCCAGCAGCACCACCCCACTATACGAGCAGTACTTC.